The 27 T cell receptor beta chains below were found in one sample sequenced in a study of blood T cells in healthy people across ages. Primers used in a second PCR of about 7 to 12 cycles were a sample-barcoded 5' primer and a J-beta primer mix. From the 5' RACE reads, TCRdb called clonotypes with MiXCR, one entry per CDR3 protein. This table holds fewer than 1.5 million distinct CDR3 sequences, 35% to 45% found once. Sequencing used blood. These TCRs come from a young woman in good health.

This clonotype has only a few counts. The V gene is TRBV7-3, the J gene TRBJ2-1, with 9 bases matching TRBD2. The J segment lost 2 bases and the V segment lost 4 bases, leaving 6 bases of the junction unmatched. CDR1 SGHTA and CDR2 FQGTGA come from the germline V gene. The CDR3 contains 16 residues. CDR3 coding DNA: TGTGCCAGCAGCTCTCCCGGGACTAGCCCCTACAATGAGCAGTTCTTC. As protein: CASSSPGTSPYNEQFF.

This clonotype was seen many times. This chain connects TRBV27 to TRBJ2-7, with D possibly matching TRBD2 (5 bases). This CDR3 spans 13 amino acids. The V and J ends lost 5 bases and 4 bases respectively, with 12 bases between them. Germline V lookup: CDR1 MNHEY, CDR2 SMNVEV (reference sequence). The CDR3 loop is CASSVSGAYEQYF. CDR3 sequence (DNA): TGTGCCAGCAGTGTCAGCGGAGCTTACGAGCAGTACTTC.

The V and J genes are TRBV5-1 and TRBJ2-1; a weak D match, TRBD1 (6 bases). Germline V gene sequence: CDR1 SGHRS, CDR2 YFSETQ. CDR3 size: 16 residues. V lost 0 bases and J 4 bases, leaving 14 bases between the germline ends. The CDR3 coding sequence is TGCGCCAGCAGCTTGGCCTTGGGGACATCTTACAATGAGCAGTTCTTC. Encoded protein: CASSLALGTSYNEQFF. The whole variable domain, filled in from reference TRBV5-1 and TRBJ2-1, reads KAGVTQTPRYLIKTRGQQVTLSCSPISGHRSVSWYQQTPGQGLQFLFEYFSETQRNKGNFPGRFSGRQFSNSRSEMNVSTLELGDSALYLCASSLALGTSYNEQFFGPGTRLTVL.

The chain recombines TRBV20-1 with TRBJ2-3; 10 positions match TRBD1. V was pared by 1 base and J by 5 bases, with 6 bases of the junction left unmatched. CDR1 is DFQATT and CDR2 is SNEGSKA in the germline V gene (reference sequence). The CDR3 contains 15 residues. The CDR3 loop is CSARVVGTGEDTQYF. Here the CDR3 DNA reads TGCAGTGCTAGAGTAGTAGGGACAGGGGAAGATACGCAGTATTTT.

The V call is TRBV6-5, the J call TRBJ2-3; TRBD2 aligns across 8 bases. CDR1 is MNHEY, CDR2 SVGAGI, per germline. The CDR3 is 16 amino acids. After removal of 6 bases from V and 7 bases from J, the junction contained 15 bases not matched to a gene. The DNA of the CDR3 is TGTGCCAGCAGAACGAGCGGGAGCGTACAATACTATACGCAGTATTTT. Amino acid sequence: CASRTSGSVQYYTQYF.

The chain links TRBV5-4 to TRBJ2-1; perhaps TRBD2 as D (5 bases). The CDR3 runs 15 residues. The germline V gene encodes CDR1 SGHNT and CDR2 YYREEE (reference sequence). With 2 bases removed from V and 13 bases from J, the gap between germline ends came to 22 bases. CDR3 sequence: CASSLGSSSKETQFF. The CDR3 nucleotides read TGTGCCAGCAGCTTAGGTTCTAGCAGCAAAGAGACCCAGTTCTTC.

The rearrangement links TRBV7-9 to TRBJ2-3; TRBD2 matches 8 bases. The CDR3 has 16 amino acids. The ends lost 2 bases at V and 0 bases at J; junction bases unmatched: 4. Per germline, CDR1 SEHNR and CDR2 FQNEAQ (reference sequence). The CDR3 here is CASSLRSGGSTDTQYF. The DNA of the CDR3 is TGTGCCAGCAGCTTACGCAGCGGGGGAAGCACAGATACGCAGTATTTT.

This clonotype was picked up a small number of times. V is TRBV12-3 or TRBV12-4 and J is TRBJ1-1; unclear D gene. The V end was cut by 5 bases, the J end by 0 bases, with 13 bases between. The CDR3 runs 15 residues. The CDR3: CASSPRTHMNTEAFF. The CDR3 nucleotides read TGTGCCAGCAGTCCCCGGACTCACATGAACACTGAAGCTTTCTTT.

J is TRBJ2-2 and V is TRBV6-5; the match to TRBD1 covers 8 bases. The V gene end was trimmed by 5 bases and the J gene end by 6 bases; junction bases not matched to a gene: 8. Looked up from germline, CDR1 is MNHEY and CDR2 is SVGAGI. This CDR3 has 15 amino acids. Here the CDR3 reads CASSDRGRTAGELFF. CDR3 bases: TGTGCCAGCAGTGACAGGGGAAGAACGGCCGGGGAGCTGTTTTTT.

The table lists this clonotype with a few counts. The chain joins TRBV20-1 to TRBJ1-2; the match to TRBD1 covers 11 bases. Germline trimming cut 3 bases from V and 5 bases from J; bases unmatched to any gene: 5. CDR1 is DFQATT and CDR2 is SNEGSKA in the germline V gene (reference sequence). The CDR3 consists of 14 residues. The chain's CDR3 is CSARGQGEIYGYTF. The CDR3 DNA is TGCAGTGCTAGGGGACAGGGGGAGATTTATGGCTACACCTTC.

This clonotype was seen just once. This likely comes from a read error, as the CDR3 has no conserved phenylalanine or tryptophan at its end. The V call is TRBV5-1, the J call TRBJ2-3; 8 nucleotides line up with TRBD2. CDR1 is SGHRS, CDR2 YFSETQ, per germline. Trimming at V came to 3 bases and at J to 6 bases, leaving 9 bases not matched to a gene. The CDR3 is 15 amino acids. The CDR3 sequence: CASSSRLARADTQYS. In DNA, the CDR3 is TGCGCCAGCAGCTCGCGACTAGCGAGAGCGGATACGCAGTATTCT.

The gene calls are TRBV7-9 and TRBJ2-3; 7 positions agree with TRBD1. Germline CDR1 is SEHNR and CDR2 is FQNEAQ (reference sequence). The CDR3 covers 18 residues. V was pared by 6 bases and J by 2 bases, with 17 bases of the junction left unmatched. Written as DNA, the CDR3 is TGTGCCAGCAGGATCGGGACAGAAGCAGCCTCGAACACAGATACGCAGTATTTT. Translated, it gives CASRIGTEAASNTDTQYF. Full variable domain (missing parts from reference TRBV7-9 and TRBJ2-3): DTGVSQNPRHKITKRGQNVTFRCDPISEHNRLYWYRQTLGQGPEFLTYFQNEAQLEKSRLLSDRFSAERPKGSFSTLEIQRTEQGDSAMYLCASRIGTEAASNTDTQYFGPGTRLTVL.

The chain recombines TRBV27 with TRBJ2-7; D might be TRBD1 (7 bases). There are 15 residues in the CDR3. From germline, CDR1 is MNHEY and CDR2 SMNVEV (reference sequence). V was cut by 6 bases and J by 1 base, with 16 bases left in between. The chain's CDR3 is CASSRGTDLSYEQYF. The CDR3 DNA reads as TGTGCCAGCAGCCGGGGGACAGACCTATCCTACGAGCAGTACTTC.

This clonotype was recorded at least ten times. The rearrangement links TRBV5-5 to TRBJ2-1, with 10 positions matching TRBD2. J gave up 5 bases and V 5 bases, and 4 bases lay outside the gene matches. CDR1 and CDR2 from the germline V gene are SGHKS and YYEKEE (reference sequence). The CDR3 loop spans 14 amino acids. DNA of the CDR3: TGTGCCAGCAGAGACGGACTAGCGGACAATGAGCAGTTCTTC. Translated: CASRDGLADNEQFF.

This clonotype has more than one count but fewer than ten. The chain recombines TRBV29-1 with TRBJ1-5, with D possibly matching TRBD1 (5 bases). Per the germline V gene, CDR1 is SQVTM and CDR2 is ANQGSEA. This CDR3 contains 12 residues. Trimming left V 7 bases short and J 8 bases short, with 15 bases between. This chain's CDR3 is CSAGDPHEPQHF. CDR3 coding DNA: TGCAGCGCTGGGGACCCCCATGAGCCCCAGCATTTT.

This clonotype was picked up a small number of times. The V call is TRBV29-1, the J call TRBJ1-6, with 7 bases identical to TRBD1. Germline CDR1 is SQVTM and CDR2 is ANQGSEA. V gave up 5 bases and J gave up 0 bases; unmatched junction bases: 1. This CDR3 has 14 residues. CDR3 DNA sequence: TGCAGCGTTAGGGACAGCTCCTATAATTCACCCCTCCACTTT. The encoded protein is CSVRDSSYNSPLHF.

V is TRBV7-2 and J is TRBJ1-1, with D hard to call. V was cut by 5 bases and J by 4 bases, with 17 bases left in between. Germline V CDR1 and CDR2: SGHTA, FQGNSA. The CDR3 runs 15 residues. This chain's CDR3 is CASSQSGNPSTEAFF. CDR3 DNA sequence: TGTGCCAGCAGCCAATCGGGTAATCCGTCCACTGAAGCTTTCTTT.

The chain uses TRBV7-9 and TRBJ2-1, with D possibly matching TRBD2 (6 bases). The J call is doubtful: the DNA matches TRBJ2-7 better. The CDR3 has 16 residues. CDR1 is SEHNR and CDR2 is FQNEAQ in the germline V gene (reference sequence). CDR3 DNA: TGTGCCAGCAGCTCGCTAGCGTCGAGCTCCTACAATGAGCAGTACTTC. Translated: CASSSLASSSYNEQYF.

In its sample, this clonotype was seen a few times. This chain links TRBV20-1 with TRBJ2-7, with D possibly TRBD1 on 6 matching bases. Between the trimmed V and J ends, which lost 2 bases and 1 base, there was a span of 12 bases. This CDR3 is built from 14 residues. Germline V gene lookup returns CDR1 DFQATT and CDR2 SNEGSKA (reference sequence). In nucleotides, the CDR3 is TGCAGTGCTAGATTATCAGGGGTTTCCTACGAGCAGTACTTC. It translates to CSARLSGVSYEQYF.

In its sample, this clonotype was seen a few times. The chain combines TRBV6-2 or TRBV6-3 with TRBJ2-1; 7 nucleotides align to TRBD2. The CDR3 is 13 amino acids. Trimming took 6 bases from V and 10 from J; bases not matched to a gene: 9. The germline CDR1 and CDR2 sequences are MNHEY and SVGEGT. CDR3 loop: CASSRTSVWEQFF. DNA of the CDR3: TGTGCCAGCAGCCGTACTAGCGTTTGGGAGCAGTTCTTC.

This clonotype showed up just a few times. V and J are TRBV7-2 and TRBJ1-1; maybe TRBD1 (5 bases). With 5 bases removed from V and 1 base from J, the gap between germline ends came to 20 bases. The CDR3 covers 17 residues. CDR1 is SGHTA, CDR2 FQGNSA, per germline. The CDR3 loop reads CASSLLGTGLGNTEAFF. CDR3 coding DNA: TGTGCCAGCAGCCTCTTAGGGACGGGGCTTGGGAACACTGAAGCTTTCTTT.

This chain links TRBV9 with TRBJ2-1; 9 positions match TRBD2. The J call is in doubt because the DNA end fits TRBJ2-7 better. This CDR3 spans 15 amino acids. The germline V gene has CDR1 SGDLS and CDR2 YYNGEE. The CDR3 DNA reads TGTGCCAGCAGCGGTGGGACTAGCTCCTACAATGAGCAGTACTTC. Amino acid sequence: CASSGGTSSYNEQYF.

This chain joins TRBV3-1 and TRBJ2-1; 12 nucleotides agree with TRBD2. CDR3 length equals 17 residues. CDR1 and CDR2 (germline): LGHDT, YNNKEL (reference sequence). V was clipped by 4 bases and J by 4 bases; unmatched bases: 8. The CDR3 sequence: CASSLSLAGGLYNEQFF. For the CDR3, the DNA is TGTGCCAGCAGCCTGTCACTAGCGGGGGGATTATACAATGAGCAGTTCTTC.

The table lists this clonotype with a few counts. The rearrangement uses TRBV7-6 and TRBJ1-4; 8 nucleotides match TRBD1. V was pared by 5 bases and J by 13 bases, with 9 bases of the junction left unmatched. The CDR3 has 13 residues. Germline V gene sequence: CDR1 SGHVS, CDR2 FNYEAQ. CDR3 sequence reads: CASSNEDRVLLFF. The DNA of the CDR3 is TGTGCCAGCAGCAACGAGGACAGGGTTTTACTGTTTTTT.

The J gene is TRBJ1-6, the V gene TRBV12-3 or TRBV12-4, with 7 bases fitting TRBD1. CDR3 size: 13 residues. With 5 bases clipped from V and 8 bases from J, the junction kept 3 bases outside the gene matches. The DNA of the CDR3 is TGTGCCAGCAGTATTCAGGGGGATTCACCCCTCCACTTT. Its translation: CASSIQGDSPLHF.

This clonotype was seen more than once but under ten times. The J gene is TRBJ1-4, the V gene TRBV29-1; TRBD1 agrees at 7 bases. CDR3 length: 13 amino acids. V lost 7 bases to trimming and J lost 8 bases; unmatched junction nucleotides: 10. Germline CDR1 is SQVTM and CDR2 is ANQGSEA. The CDR3 loop is CSATGVQGEKLFF. The CDR3 coding sequence is TGCAGCGCAACAGGGGTCCAAGGGGAAAAACTGTTTTTT.

This clonotype occurred a few times. The gene calls are TRBV6-5 and TRBJ1-1; possible D gene TRBD1, 6 bases. Germline CDR1 and CDR2: MNHEY and SVGAGI. The CDR3 contains 15 residues. Trimming shortened V by 0 bases and J by 7 bases, and 15 bases separated the two germline ends. The CDR3 sequence is CASSYSFPGAVEAFF. The CDR3 DNA follows: TGTGCCAGCAGTTACTCTTTCCCAGGGGCTGTTGAAGCTTTCTTT.